A single T cell receptor beta chain is shown here with its context. Sequencing used immunoSEQ multiplex PCR; TCRdb keeps in-frame clones, though not all of them. The sample yields about 63,000 clones, around two thirds seen once. The data belong to a study of T cells in tumors after PD-1 blockade. V lost 0 bases and J lost 2, with 12 bases in between. The CDR3 is made up of 15 amino acids. CDR1 is SGHNT and CDR2 is YYREEE in the germline V gene (reference sequence). The clonotype was recovered from a human donor with basal cell carcinoma. The sample in question was PBMCs, obtained after anti-PD-1 treatment. The rearrangement links TRBV5-4 to TRBJ2-7; a possible D gene is TRBD2 (7 bases). The CDR3 DNA follows: TGTGCCAGCAGCTTGGATGTGGGGGGGCCCTACGAGCAGTACTTC. It yields the protein CASSLDVGGPYEQYF.